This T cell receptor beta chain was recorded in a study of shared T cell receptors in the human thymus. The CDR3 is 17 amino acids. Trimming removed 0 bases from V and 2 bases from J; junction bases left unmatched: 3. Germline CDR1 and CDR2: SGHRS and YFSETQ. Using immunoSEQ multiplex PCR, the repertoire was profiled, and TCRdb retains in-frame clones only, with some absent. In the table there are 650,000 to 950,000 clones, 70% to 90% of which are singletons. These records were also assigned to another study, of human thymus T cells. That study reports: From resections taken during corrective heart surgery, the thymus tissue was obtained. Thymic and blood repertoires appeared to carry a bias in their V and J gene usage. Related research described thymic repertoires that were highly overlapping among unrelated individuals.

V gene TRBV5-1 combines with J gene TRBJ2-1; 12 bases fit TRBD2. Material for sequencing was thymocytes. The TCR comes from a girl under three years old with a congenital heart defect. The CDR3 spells CASSLGLAGETYNEQFF. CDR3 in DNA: TGCGCCAGCAGCTTGGGACTAGCGGGGGAAACCTACAATGAGCAGTTCTTC. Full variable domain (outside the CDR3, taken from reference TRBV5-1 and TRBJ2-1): KAGVTQTPRYLIKTRGQQVTLSCSPISGHRSVSWYQQTPGQGLQFLFEYFSETQRNKGNFPGRFSGRQFSNSRSEMNVSTLELGDSALYLCASSLGLAGETYNEQFFGPGTRLTVL.